This TCR beta chain originates from a study of Graves' ophthalmopathy and Graves' hyperthyroidism. Study summary: Peripheral blood sampling preceded any treatment and occurred at initial diagnosis.

The authors amplified TCR beta CDR3 regions from RNA transcripts. The first-round RT-PCR employed HTBI primers together with the Qiagen OneStep RT-PCR kit. A multiplex PCR was then performed as the second round. TCRdb redid the calling of the multiplex PCR reads with MiXCR, one entry per CDR3 protein. Of about 390,000 distinct CDR3 sequences in the sample, just over 15% were seen once. Germline CDR1 is MNHEY and CDR2 is SVGAGI. Trimming cost V 2 bases and J 10 bases, with 15 bases left between them. The length of the CDR3 is 15 residues. This clonotype was recorded many times. No donor had other autoimmune disease, uncontrolled infection, pregnancy or lactation. Clinical symptoms and serum thyroxine were used for diagnosis; TRAb, thyroid ultrasound and orbital computed tomography were also relied on.

This clonotype was obtained from a woman aged 18-35 years with stable Graves' hyperthyroidism. Sequenced: peripheral blood. The chain recombines TRBV6-5 with TRBJ1-6, with D uncertain. CDR3 sequence: CASSYRAFNSSPLHF. The CDR3 DNA reads TGTGCCAGCAGTTACAGGGCATTTAATTCCTCACCCCTCCACTTT.